This T cell receptor (beta chain) derives from a study of shared clonotypes between healthy human individuals (dated by TCRdb to about 2020). Concerning the study at large: The cohort included three men and a couple of women between 18 and 49 years of age. To estimate repertoire size and how much clonotypes are shared between individuals, the study performed deep sequencing of blood TCR repertoires from roughly five healthy adults. Per donor, three plates each were used for CD4 naive and CD4 memory, two for CD8 naive, and one for CD8 memory. To increase sequencing depth and limit assay-specific biases, different laboratories used diverse techniques to prepare libraries and sequence TCR repertoires. Leukapheresis yielded between about 0.9 and 9.5 billion PBMCs per donor.

Healthy HIV-negative adults with no recently reported acute infections or vaccinations were included as donors. Every donor was a Caucasian adult living in Nashville, Tennessee, USA. CD4+ T cells were enriched by magnetic negative selection; naive cells were then positively selected on CD45RA, and the negative fraction formed the memory subset. Blood was collected by leukapheresis, and PBMCs were isolated by Ficoll-Histopaque density gradient centrifugation and then cryopreserved in liquid nitrogen vapor phase. Purity and quantity of every magnetically sorted T cell population were checked by analytical flow cytometry. Genomic DNA was isolated from every sorted fraction and measured by UV absorbance on a Nanodrop 2000c. As for this clone: It has no known antigen specificity. With a much larger clone just one base away, this may be a read error.

Measured from the cysteine to the phenylalanine, the CDR3 is 12 residues long. Of the read, only the CDR3 DNA is kept; its 36 bases are in frame from base 1. V loses 0 bases, J loses 7 bases, and the germline ends lie 4 bases apart. From a lookup of the germline V gene (reference sequence), CDR1 and CDR2 are SGHNT and YYREEE. Broad study findings and their caveats: When a few donors were compared, the shared fraction of clonotypes was 5% to 6.5% for naive CD4, around 3.5% for naive CD8, 2% to 2.5% for memory CD4, and around 0.37% for memory CD8. Pairwise subsampling led to the expectation that sequencing depth would affect the degree of clonotype sharing among donors. Only blood was sampled, and tissue TCR repertoires likely differ from those in blood. Higher generation probabilities were observed for clonotypes shared by all four sorted-subset donors than for non-shared clonotypes. Even with the large sequencing depth, rarefaction of the sorted-subset datasets indicated that sequencing was incomplete. Naive subsets generally had larger estimated clonotype richness than memory subsets did. The genetic and exposure-history diversity represented was limited by the small number of donors.

TCR CDR3 regions were amplified from genomic DNA by multiplex PCR using the deep immunoSEQ assay. Genomic DNA extracted from each cell subset was distributed evenly over all wells of several immunoSEQ 96-well plates, and each plate served as one replicate. Each replicate PCR for sorted subsets received around 210 ng genomic DNA, equal to about 29,000 T cell genomes. The purified libraries were quantified using a Qubit 3.0 fluorometer, sized with a Bioanalyzer 2100, and then quantified again using the KAPA Library Quantification kit. Every immunoSEQ 96-well plate was sequenced on a dedicated single-read 150-cycle Illumina NextSeq 550 flow cell. Under the source paper's analysis protocol: Because only junctional sequences without quality scores were contained in the immunoSEQ output, filtering matching that applied to full-length reads could not be performed. Sequences were annotated with PyIR, a Python wrapper for IgBLAST v1.9, and V/J genes and CDR3 were assigned using IMGT germline references. Reads were removed for weak V/J assignments (E-value above 1e-6), missing CDR3, stop codons, out-of-frame junctions, or ambiguous translated residues. V3J clonotypes were defined as sequences sharing an identical inferred V gene, J gene, and CDR3 amino acid sequence. To compute the percentage overlap between repertoires, the number of shared unique clonotypes was divided by the size of the smaller repertoire. RTK rarefaction, the Chao1 estimator, and Recon v2.1 estimates of unobserved clonotypes were used to assess repertoire richness. Generation probabilities for all TCRbeta clonotypes obtained by the gDNA method from several donors were computed using OLGA. Here the immuneACCESS table is served through TCRdb, limited to in-frame sequences with V and J called. Missing clones are a known gap in these copies; in checked studies unresolved V genes cover under half, and the rest lacks a known reason. V and J calls and clone size are those listed in that table; D and trimming were worked out from the DNA. The sample yields under 850,000 clones; 72% were counted once. Roughly 1.8% of the sample rests with the top ten.

This TCR came from a woman between 25 and 40 years old in good health. The rearranged segments are TRBV5-4 and TRBJ1-4; there is no confident call for the D gene. The sequencing sample was made of memory CD4+ T cells sorted from blood. The sample's cell subset or site label, decoded: CD45RA-negative fraction. The CDR3 here reads CASSLASEKLFF. The sequenced DNA: TGTGCCAGCAGCTTGGCTAGTGAAAAACTGTTTTTT.